Below are 11 T cell receptor beta chains sequenced from a single sample in a study of cytomegalovirus exposure and HLA in healthy donors. PCR was performed using 60 Vbeta and 13 Jbeta primers. Clones were sequenced by immunoSEQ multiplex PCR, and TCRdb holds only the in-frame ones, with some missing. The sample shows approximately 110,000 clones, 55% to 75% of them seen only once. The sequenced material came from PBMCs. These receptors came from a man between 25 and 39 years old in good health and CMV-seropositive.

This clone was observed a handful of times. The chain uses TRBV5-6 and TRBJ1-1; D is ambiguous. From germline, CDR1 is SGHDT and CDR2 YYEEEE. The CDR3 consists of 14 residues. Trimming removed 2 bases from V and 3 bases from J, with 11 bases in between. The CDR3 sequence is CASSFRFADTEAFF. Here the CDR3 DNA reads TGTGCCAGCAGCTTTAGATTCGCCGACACTGAAGCTTTCTTT.

The chain joins TRBV13 to TRBJ2-1; 7 bases line up with TRBD2. Germline V gene data show CDR1 as PRHDT and CDR2 as FYEKMQ (reference sequence). The CDR3 runs to 16 residues. With 3 bases clipped from V and 9 bases from J, the junction kept 14 bases outside the gene matches. The CDR3 loop is CASSLGVSGPAGEQFF. In DNA, the CDR3 is TGTGCCAGCAGCTTGGGGGTTAGCGGGCCCGCAGGTGAGCAGTTCTTC.

The rearrangement links TRBV6-6 to TRBJ2-7, with D maybe TRBD1 (6 bases). Germline V CDR1 and CDR2: MNHNY, SVGAGI (reference sequence). Trimming took off 6 bases at V and 2 bases at J, with 17 bases between the two ends. The CDR3 runs 15 residues. The CDR3 region is CASSPDRTRTYEQYF. Here the CDR3 DNA reads TGTGCCAGCAGCCCGGACAGAACCAGAACCTACGAGCAGTACTTC.

The chain has TRBV4-1 and TRBJ1-4; 8 nucleotides match TRBD1. V was clipped by 1 base and J by 8 bases; unmatched bases: 9. Germline CDR1 and CDR2: MGHRA and YSYEKL. The CDR3 has 16 amino acids. CDR3 DNA: TGCGCCAGCAGCCAAGCTTACAGGGGGGAGGGGGAAAAACTGTTTTTT. Protein product: CASSQAYRGEGEKLFF.

The rearrangement joins TRBV11-3 to TRBJ1-1; the D is unclear. Germline CDR1 and CDR2: SGHNT and YENEEA. V was cut by 0 bases and J by 1 base, with 3 bases left in between. The CDR3 loop spans 13 amino acids. CDR3 DNA: TGTGCCAGCAGCTTAGAACAGAACACTGAAGCTTTCTTT. Translating it yields CASSLEQNTEAFF.

The chain carries TRBV19 and TRBJ1-2; no clear D gene. Per germline, CDR1 LNHDA and CDR2 SQIVND (reference sequence). The CDR3 covers 13 residues. V was trimmed by 2 bases and J by 4 bases, leaving 8 bases between them. The CDR3, as DNA: TGTGCCAGTAGTATACTGGGAGGCTATGGCTACACCTTC. Its translation is CASSILGGYGYTF.

The chain uses TRBV18 and TRBJ2-7; D gene uncertain. CDR3 length: 13 residues. The germline V gene encodes CDR1 KGHSH and CDR2 LQKENI. The V gene lost 3 bases and the J gene lost 2 bases, with 8 bases spanning the gap. The CDR3 here is CASSPYRAYEQYF. CDR3 coding DNA: TGTGCCAGCTCACCGTACCGGGCCTACGAGCAGTACTTC.

The V and J genes are TRBV5-1 and TRBJ1-1, with a weak D call TRBD1 (5 bases). This CDR3 region has 14 residues. V shed 4 bases and J shed 5 bases, with 15 bases lying between them. Germline CDR1 SGHRS, CDR2 YFSETQ. The CDR3 loop is CASSHGTAWTEAFF. The CDR3 nucleotides are TGCGCCAGCAGCCACGGGACTGCGTGGACTGAAGCTTTCTTT.

CDR3 sequence: CASSPYRDRGYEQYF. Here the CDR3 DNA reads TGTGCCAGCAGCCCCTACCGGGACAGGGGTTACGAGCAGTACTTC. The rearrangement joins TRBV7-8 to TRBJ2-7, with 10 bases identical to TRBD1. This CDR3 has 15 amino acids. J was trimmed by 4 bases and V by 5 bases; bases with no gene match: 8. Germline values: CDR1 SGHVS, CDR2 FQNEAQ.

The genes are TRBV5-1 and TRBJ1-1; TRBD1 is a possible D gene (5 bases). The V end lost 7 bases, the J end lost 1 base, and 14 bases lay between the germline ends. CDR1 and CDR2 from the germline V gene are SGHRS and YFSETQ. The CDR3 sequence is 14 residues long. CDR3 protein: CASRSGGWNTEAFF. DNA of the CDR3: TGCGCCAGCCGCTCGGGGGGGTGGAACACTGAAGCTTTCTTT.

V gene TRBV2 combines with J gene TRBJ2-5, with TRBD1 as a possible D gene (5 bases). Germline V gene data show CDR1 as SNHLY and CDR2 as FYNNEI. The CDR3 extends over 12 amino acids. V was pared by 10 bases and J by 2 bases, with 11 bases between. The DNA of the CDR3 is TGTGCCACCTCACAGGCGCAAGAGACCCAGTACTTC. Residues: CATSQAQETQYF.